Below are 22 T cell receptor beta chains sequenced from a single sample in a study of response to subunit inactivated influenza vaccine. TCRdb itself ran the RT-PCR reads through MiXCR, one entry per CDR3 protein. The sample lists just under 550,000 distinct CDR3 sequences; under 25% were seen once. The sample also formed part of further work on T cells expressing NK-cell markers. As that study records: The authors made TCR beta cDNA libraries by 5'RACE template switching. This switching added a universal primer site and UMIs.

Sequencing was performed on CD4+ T cells sorted from PBMCs, taken roughly 12 days after vaccination. Receptors were obtained from a man aged 50-60 years who received an inactivated influenza vaccine.

Only a few counts were recorded for this clonotype. The chain couples TRBV20-1 to TRBJ2-7, with TRBD1 matching 10 bases. V shed 6 bases, J shed 9 bases, and the junction held 11 bases outside the gene matches. The CDR3 has 13 residues. Germline V gene data show CDR1 as DFQATT and CDR2 as SNEGSKA (reference sequence). The chain's CDR3 is CSAPGTGVSGQYF. The CDR3 DNA sequence: TGCAGTGCACCGGGGACAGGGGTTTCCGGGCAGTACTTC.

This clonotype is a singleton in its sample. J is TRBJ2-7 and V is TRBV20-1, with D uncertain. CDR1 is DFQATT, CDR2 SNEGSKA, per germline (reference sequence). This CDR3 contains 13 residues. V lost 6 bases and J 3 bases, leaving 15 bases between the germline ends. The CDR3 nucleotides are TGCAGTGCGGGTGGTAGTGGAGTCTACGAGCAGTACTTC. It specifies CSAGGSGVYEQYF.

This chain uses TRBV20-1 with TRBJ2-7; 9 nucleotides align to TRBD1. Germline values: CDR1 DFQATT, CDR2 SNEGSKA (reference sequence). V was clipped by 4 bases and J by 6 bases; unmatched bases: 13. The CDR3 runs to 15 residues. The CDR3 loop reads CSAKTIPGQGGEQYF. The CDR3 DNA reads as TGCAGTGCTAAGACGATACCGGGACAGGGAGGCGAGCAGTACTTC.

The chain uses TRBV6-2 or TRBV6-3 and TRBJ2-6, with 14 bases identical to TRBD2. V was clipped by 4 bases and J by 3 bases; unmatched bases: 2. The CDR3 spans 17 residues. Per germline, CDR1 MNHEY and CDR2 SVGEGT. The CDR3 loop reads CASSSGLAGGGANVLTF. CDR3 DNA sequence: TGTGCCAGCAGTTCCGGACTAGCGGGGGGTGGGGCCAACGTCCTGACTTTC.

The chain couples TRBV7-6 to TRBJ2-2; tentative D call: TRBD1 (6 bases). Germline V gene sequence: CDR1 SGHVS, CDR2 FNYEAQ. This CDR3 has 14 amino acids. V lost 4 bases, J lost 6 bases, and 12 bases lay in between. CDR3: CASSSLQGPGELFF. CDR3 nucleotides: TGTGCCAGCAGCTCACTACAGGGTCCCGGGGAGCTGTTTTTT. The whole variable domain, filled in from reference TRBV7-6 and TRBJ2-2, reads GAGVSQSPRYKVTKRGQDVALRCDPISGHVSLYWYRQALGQGPEFLTYFNYEAQQDKSGLPNDRFSAERPEGSISTLTIQRTEQRDSAMYRCASSSLQGPGELFFGEGSRLTVL.

The chain carries TRBV12-3 or TRBV12-4 and TRBJ2-3, with 10 bases that match TRBD1. The CDR3 spans 15 residues. The ends lost 0 bases at V and 7 bases at J; junction bases unmatched: 4. This CDR3 is CASSLARTGGNTQYF. The CDR3 region has the DNA TGTGCCAGCAGTTTAGCTCGGACAGGGGGAAATACGCAGTATTTT.

This clonotype was found many times. The chain carries TRBV4-3 and TRBJ2-3; 8 bases are shared with TRBD2. CDR1 is LGHNA and CDR2 is YSLEER in the germline V gene. CDR3 length: 17 amino acids. Trimming took 0 bases from V and 1 from J; bases not matched to a gene: 6. The CDR3 reads CASSQEALAARTDTQYF. DNA of the CDR3: TGCGCCAGCAGCCAAGAAGCACTAGCGGCGCGCACAGATACGCAGTATTTT.

This clonotype has just a few counts. The chain combines TRBV6-5 with TRBJ2-5; D gene ambiguous. V was pared by 0 bases and J by 0 bases, with 8 bases between. Per the germline V gene, CDR1 is MNHEY and CDR2 is SVGAGI. There are 15 residues in the CDR3. Written as DNA, the CDR3 is TGTGCCAGCAGTTACTCTAACCGTAACCAAGAGACCCAGTACTTC. Its protein product is CASSYSNRNQETQYF.

The gene calls are TRBV6-5 and TRBJ2-1; 7 bases match TRBD2. Trimming at V came to 0 bases and at J to 5 bases, leaving 7 bases not matched to a gene. The V gene's germline CDR1 is MNHEY and CDR2 SVGAGI. The CDR3 spans 16 residues. The CDR3 region has the DNA TGTGCCAGCAGTTACTCGTCCGGGAGGAGGGACAATGAGCAGTTCTTC. This sequence encodes CASSYSSGRRDNEQFF.

The chain links TRBV25-1 to TRBJ2-7; D is uncertain. This CDR3 has 12 residues. Germline-derived CDR1 and CDR2 are MGHDK and SYGVNS. Trimming stripped 1 base from V and 4 bases from J, with 5 bases between. The CDR3 coding sequence is TGTGCCAGCAGTGAATCTGAATACGAGCAGTACTTC. Its protein product is CASSESEYEQYF.

In DNA, the CDR3 is TGTGCCAGCAGGACCGGGACTGCAAGCACTGAGCAGTTCTTC. Its protein is CASRTGTASTEQFF. This chain uses TRBV28 with TRBJ2-1; D may be TRBD2 (6 bases). The germline CDR1 and CDR2 sequences are MDHEN and SYDVKM. The CDR3 contains 14 residues. V lost 6 bases and J 9 bases, leaving 18 bases between the germline ends.

This clonotype was seen only a few times. The chain links TRBV11-2 to TRBJ2-1, with 11 bases fitting TRBD2. Germline CDR1 reads SGHAT; CDR2 reads FQNNGV. V gave up 0 bases and J gave up 15 bases; unmatched junction bases: 7. The CDR3 runs to 14 residues. The CDR3 nucleotides are TGTGCCAGCAGCTTAGAGCTAGCGGGGGGAAGGCTGTTCTTC. As protein: CASSLELAGGRLFF. Full variable domain (rest looked up from reference TRBV11-2 and TRBJ2-1): EAGVAQSPRYKIIEKRQSVAFWCNPISGHATLYWYQQILGQGPKLLIQFQNNGVVDDSQLPKDRFSAERLKGVDSTLKIQPAKLEDSAVYLCASSLELAGGRLFFGPGTRLTVL.

This clonotype was observed a handful of times. The chain combines TRBV27 with TRBJ2-7, with 13 bases identical to TRBD2. This CDR3 is built from 14 residues. Germline assignment: CDR1 MNHEY and CDR2 SMNVEV (reference sequence). Trimming at V came to 5 bases and at J to 2 bases, leaving 0 bases not matched to a gene. The CDR3 spells CASSTSGGAYEQYF. As DNA, the CDR3 is TGTGCCAGCAGTACTAGCGGGGGGGCCTACGAGCAGTACTTC.

This clonotype was seen a few times. The J gene is TRBJ1-1, the V gene TRBV12-3 or TRBV12-4; no clear D. The CDR3 is 12 residues long. V dropped 7 bases and J dropped 11 bases, with 17 bases sitting between them. CDR3 DNA: TGTGCCAGCACTTCCGGTGCCTCGCGGGCTTTCTTT. Translating it yields CASTSGASRAFF.

This clonotype was recorded at least ten times. The genes are TRBV6-2 or TRBV6-3 and TRBJ2-1; a weak D match, TRBD1 (5 bases). CDR3 size: 15 residues. From germline, CDR1 is MNHEY and CDR2 SVGEGT. V lost 5 bases and J lost 6, with 17 bases in between. CDR3 coding DNA: TGTGCCAGCAGTGACGCATCAAACAGGCTCAATGAGCAGTTCTTC. Protein: CASSDASNRLNEQFF.

This clonotype has only a few counts. V gene TRBV6-2 or TRBV6-3 combines with J gene TRBJ2-5; no firm D call. Germline-derived CDR1 and CDR2 are MNHEY and SVGEGT. The CDR3 is 15 residues long. The ends were cut back, 2 bases at V and 5 bases at J, with 15 bases in the middle. The CDR3 nucleotides are TGTGCCAGCAGTTACGGGCCTCCCCAGGTCGAGACCCAGTACTTC. It translates to CASSYGPPQVETQYF.

This chain joins TRBV2 and TRBJ1-2, with unresolved D. The length of the CDR3 is 13 residues. Germline-derived CDR1 and CDR2 are SNHLY and FYNNEI. Trimming shortened V by 4 bases and J by 5 bases, and 11 bases separated the two germline ends. CDR3 in DNA: TGTGCCAGCAGTGGGGCAGGACTATATGGCTACACCTTC. This sequence encodes CASSGAGLYGYTF.

Only a few counts were recorded for this clonotype. CDR3 loop: CASSYYSGANVLTF. The CDR3 DNA reads as TGTGCCAGCAGTTACTACTCTGGGGCCAACGTCCTGACTTTC. The V gene is TRBV28, the J gene TRBJ2-6, with unresolved D. V lost 4 bases and J 0 bases, leaving 4 bases between the germline ends. Germline V gene sequence: CDR1 MDHEN, CDR2 SYDVKM. The CDR3 is 14 residues long.

The rearrangement uses TRBV20-1 and TRBJ2-1; 8 positions match TRBD1. The CDR3 is 13 amino acids. The germline CDR1 and CDR2 sequences are DFQATT and SNEGSKA (reference sequence). The CDR3 reads CSYGQGGIGEQFF. The CDR3 DNA follows: TGCAGCTACGGACAGGGAGGCATAGGTGAGCAGTTCTTC.

This chain connects TRBV2 to TRBJ2-1, with D maybe TRBD2 (7 bases). CDR1 is SNHLY and CDR2 is FYNNEI in the germline V gene. The CDR3 covers 14 residues. Trimming took off 7 bases at V and 10 bases at J, with 20 bases between the two ends. The CDR3 is CASKTGGAGKEQFF. The CDR3 nucleotides are TGTGCCAGCAAAACGGGGGGCGCGGGGAAAGAGCAGTTCTTC.

The chain has TRBV6-1 and TRBJ1-6; 10 positions agree with TRBD1. The V segment lost 6 bases and the J segment 9 bases; nucleotides outside the gene matches: 8. CDR3 length: 15 residues. CDR1 MNHNS and CDR2 SASEGT come from the germline V gene. The CDR3 region has the DNA TGTGCCAGCAGCGCCCGACAGGGGGCTACTTCACCCCTCCACTTT. Protein sequence: CASSARQGATSPLHF.

The CDR3 DNA follows: TGTGCCAGCAGCGAGTCGACCAGGGGGCTGGACATTCAGTACTTC. Protein sequence: CASSESTRGLDIQYF. This chain uses TRBV5-5 with TRBJ2-4; 8 bases map to TRBD1. V was pared by 4 bases and J by 8 bases, with 11 bases of the junction left unmatched. CDR3 length: 15 amino acids. Germline V lookup: CDR1 SGHKS, CDR2 YYEKEE (reference sequence).